The entry that follows covers one TCR beta chain sequence. Its antigen is currently not known. Base qualities are not recorded, but no much larger clone differs from it by a single base. Using the deep immunoSEQ assay, TCR CDR3 regions were amplified from genomic DNA by multiplex PCR. For each cell subset, the extracted genomic DNA was distributed evenly across all wells of several immunoSEQ 96-well plates, and each plate served as one replicate. Each replicate PCR for sorted subsets received approximately 220 ng genomic DNA, equal to tens of thousands of T cell genomes. Purified libraries were measured with a Qubit 3.0 fluorometer, size-checked on a Bioanalyzer 2100, and measured again with the KAPA Library Quantification kit. Every immunoSEQ 96-well plate was sequenced on a separate single-read 150-cycle Illumina NextSeq 550 flow cell. The paper's data handling went like this. Because the immunoSEQ output included only junctional sequences and no quality scores, the filtering could not be the same as the filtering used for full-length reads. To assign V/J genes and CDR3, sequences were annotated against IMGT germline references using PyIR, a Python wrapper for IgBLAST v1.9. Any read was removed if the V/J assignment was weak (E-value above 1e-6), the CDR3 was missing, or the read contained stop codons, out-of-frame junctions, or ambiguous translated residues. V3J clonotypes were defined by identical inferred V gene, J gene, and CDR3 amino acid sequence. Percentage overlap between repertoires was calculated by dividing the number of shared unique clonotypes by the size of the smaller repertoire. Three approaches were used to assess repertoire richness: RTK rarefaction, the Chao1 estimator, and Recon v2.1 estimates of unobserved clonotypes. Generation probabilities were computed with OLGA for all TCRbeta clonotypes obtained by the gDNA method from several donors. TCRdb provides this immuneACCESS table in a form limited to in-frame rearrangements. Some clones are lacking; in checked studies, under half of them reflect an unresolved V gene, and why the rest are absent is not known. V, J and clone size reflect that table, while D and trimming were determined from the DNA. The sample data list some 95,000 clones, and roughly 69% of these were observed just once. 45% to 50% of the sample lies in the top ten.

The data are from a study of shared clonotypes between healthy human individuals (dated by TCRdb to the early 2020s). Broadly, across the study: A few men and two women, aged 18 to 49 years, made up the cohort. To increase sequencing depth and limit assay-specific biases, different laboratories used diverse techniques to prepare libraries and sequence TCR repertoires. To estimate repertoire size and how much clonotype sharing occurs between individuals, the study deeply sequenced the blood TCR repertoires of 4 to 6 healthy adults. For each donor, CD4 naive and CD4 memory were each run on three plates, CD8 naive on two plates, and CD8 memory on one plate. Each donor's leukapheresis produced roughly between roughly 0.85 and 9.5 billion PBMCs. Overall study outcomes, separate from this receptor: The small number of donors limited the genetic and exposure-history diversity represented. Pairwise subsampling indicated that sequencing depth was expected to affect the degree of clonotype sharing among donors. Sharing across a few donors was observed for about 5% of naive CD4, around 3.5% of naive CD8, over 2% of memory CD4, and around 0.4% of memory CD8 clonotypes. Even with the large sequencing depth, rarefaction of the sorted-subset datasets indicated that sequencing was incomplete. Compared with non-shared clonotypes, clonotypes shared by all four sorted-subset donors had higher generation probabilities. Naive subsets generally had larger estimated clonotype richness than memory subsets did. Sampling was restricted to blood, and TCR repertoires in tissue are likely to differ from TCR repertoires in blood.

CDR1 LGHNT and CDR2 FRNRAP are derived from the germline V gene. The cysteine opens and the phenylalanine closes a CDR3 of 17 amino acids. Just the 51-base CDR3 DNA is kept, in frame starting at base 1. A distance of 18 bases separates the germline ends of V and J, which lose 3 bases and 0 bases respectively. The donors were healthy, HIV-negative adults who had no recently reported acute infections or vaccinations. Only Caucasian adults living in Nashville, Tennessee, USA were represented among the donors. CD8 memory samples consisted of magnetically selected CD45RO+ cells combined with CCR7-negative CD45RA+ effector memory (TemRA) cells. After blood collection by leukapheresis, PBMCs were isolated using Ficoll-Histopaque density gradient centrifugation and then cryopreserved in the vapor phase of liquid nitrogen. Analytical flow cytometry was used to check the purity and quantity of every magnetically sorted T cell population. From each sorted fraction, genomic DNA was isolated and quantified by UV absorbance on a Nanodrop 2000c.

The chain is encoded by TRBV12-5 joined to TRBJ2-7; a tentative D match to TRBD2 spans 6 bases. Source material: memory CD8+ T cells sorted from blood. Explained via the paper, the cell subset or site label denotes: CD45RO+ cells pooled with CCR7-negative TemRA cells. The receptor was isolated from a man aged 30-40 years in good health. This receptor has the CDR3 CASGFSLIGGYSYEQYF. The nucleotide sequence reads TGTGCTAGTGGTTTCTCCCTTATTGGAGGGTACTCCTACGAGCAGTACTTC. Outside the CDR3, residues come from the reference TRBV12-5 and TRBJ2-7 proteins, so the full variable domain is: DARVTQTPRHKVTEMGQEVTMRCQPILGHNTVFWYRQTMMQGLELLAYFRNRAPLDDSGMPKDRFSAEMPDATLATLKIQPSEPRDSAVYFCASGFSLIGGYSYEQYFGPGTRLTVT.